This entry features one T cell receptor beta chain sequence. The primer mix had 60 Vbeta and 13 Jbeta primers. Only in-frame clones appear in the TCRdb table, and some are missing; sequencing was by immunoSEQ multiplex PCR. The repertoire includes some 150,000 clones, 80% of them detected once, and around 5% sits in the top ten. The data are from a study of cytomegalovirus exposure and HLA in healthy donors. From germline, CDR1 is LGHNA and CDR2 YNFKEQ. The ends were cut back, 0 bases at V and 4 bases at J, with 7 bases in the middle. The CDR3 has 14 residues. The specimen sequenced was PBMCs. The receptor was isolated from a male donor in good health and CMV-seronegative. The gene calls are TRBV4-2 and TRBJ2-1, with unresolved D. CDR3 bases: TGTGCCAGCAGCCAAGATACGAGTTACAATGAGCAGTTCTTC. Translated: CASSQDTSYNEQFF.